Listed here are 28 T cell receptor beta chains from one sample, sequenced in a study of shared clonotypes between healthy human individuals. The repertoire was sequenced with immunoSEQ multiplex PCR; TCRdb's copy has only in-frame clones and lacks some. The sample carries 550,000 to 750,000 clones, roughly 96% recorded once. The naive CD8 population came from CD45RO-negative cells selected for CCR7, without terminally differentiated effector memory CD45RA+ cells. The sequencing sample was made of naive CD8+ T cells sorted from blood. The receptors originated from a young woman in good health.

The chain carries TRBV13 and TRBJ2-7; D unresolved. Deletions cut 4 bases from V and 3 bases from J, with 16 bases between. Germline CDR1 and CDR2: PRHDT and FYEKMQ (reference sequence). This CDR3 spans 15 amino acids. Written as DNA, the CDR3 is TGTGCCAGCAGCTGGTACGGCGAGACGGGCTACGAGCAGTACTTC. It specifies CASSWYGETGYEQYF.

This sequence joins TRBV11-2 and TRBJ2-7, with D uncertain. Trimming pared 5 bases from V and 6 bases from J, leaving 8 bases between. The germline gives CDR1 SGHAT, CDR2 FQNNGV. The CDR3 extends over 11 amino acids. The CDR3 here is CASSIGREQYF. The CDR3 DNA follows: TGTGCCAGCAGCATAGGACGCGAGCAGTACTTC.

Concerning this clone itself: The sample holds other DNA sequences that translate to the same CDR3. V usage is TRBV9 and J usage is TRBJ2-2; D is perhaps TRBD1 (5 bases). The germline gives CDR1 SGDLS, CDR2 YYNGEE. V was trimmed by 2 bases and J by 4 bases, leaving 6 bases between them. The CDR3 is made up of 13 amino acids. The CDR3 sequence: CASSVQGTGELFF. CDR3 bases: TGTGCCAGCAGCGTGCAGGGCACCGGGGAGCTGTTTTTT. Full variable domain (outside the CDR3, taken from reference TRBV9 and TRBJ2-2): DSGVTQTPKHLITATGQRVTLRCSPRSGDLSVYWYQQSLDQGLQFLIQYYNGEERAKGNILERFSAQQFPDLHSELNLSSLELGDSALYFCASSVQGTGELFFGEGSRLTVL.

The rearrangement uses TRBV5-6 and TRBJ2-7, with D uncertain. Germline V gene lookup returns CDR1 SGHDT and CDR2 YYEEEE. The CDR3 contains 15 residues. V dropped 0 bases and J dropped 6 bases, with 16 bases sitting between them. The DNA for the CDR3 is TGTGCCAGCAGCTTGGATTCCAATCGGATCTCCGAGCAGTACTTC. Translated: CASSLDSNRISEQYF.

Notes on this clone: This same CDR3 is encoded by further DNA sequences in the sample. This sequence joins TRBV28 and TRBJ2-5; D unclear. Germline loops: CDR1 MDHEN, CDR2 SYDVKM. The ends were cut back, 3 bases at V and 5 bases at J, with 4 bases in the middle. This CDR3 has 11 amino acids. CDR3 nucleotides: TGTGCCAGCAGTTTCCGGGAGACCCAGTACTTC. This sequence encodes CASSFRETQYF. Variable domain in full (rest from reference TRBV28 and TRBJ2-5): DVKVTQSSRYLVKRTGEKVFLECVQDMDHENMFWYRQDPGLGLRLIYFSYDVKMKEKGDIPEGYSVSREKKERFSLILESASTNQTSMYLCASSFRETQYFGPGTRLLVL.

This clone was seen a handful of times. V usage is TRBV27 and J usage is TRBJ1-5; TRBD1 aligns across 7 bases. Germline CDR1 MNHEY, CDR2 SMNVEV (reference sequence). The length of the CDR3 is 14 residues. V was pared by 7 bases and J by 4 bases, with 7 bases of the junction left unmatched. In DNA form, the CDR3 reads TGTGCCAGCAAAGCCGGGACAGATAATCAGCCCCAGCATTTT. This translates into CASKAGTDNQPQHF.

The chain's CDR3 is CASSLGAVAGVGDTQYF. Here the CDR3 DNA reads TGTGCCAGCAGCTTGGGTGCTGTGGCGGGAGTGGGAGATACGCAGTATTTT. The J gene is TRBJ2-3, the V gene TRBV5-4; 7 positions agree with TRBD2. V was clipped by 0 bases and J by 5 bases; unmatched bases: 12. Germline values: CDR1 SGHNT, CDR2 YYREEE (reference sequence). The CDR3 loop spans 17 amino acids.

The chain is built from TRBV28 and TRBJ1-5; D unclear. This CDR3 is 12 amino acids long. CDR1 is MDHEN, CDR2 SYDVKM, per germline. Trimming stripped 3 bases from V and 6 bases from J, with 6 bases between. The CDR3 DNA is TGTGCCAGCAGTTTTTGGGGTCAGCCCCAGCATTTT. Encoded protein: CASSFWGQPQHF.

This chain uses TRBV2 with TRBJ2-7; D remains unclear. Germline V CDR1 and CDR2: SNHLY, FYNNEI. V dropped 0 bases and J dropped 6 bases, with 9 bases sitting between them. CDR3 length: 13 residues. The CDR3: CASSEALPGEQYF. Here the CDR3 DNA reads TGTGCCAGCAGTGAAGCGCTGCCGGGCGAGCAGTACTTC.

The CDR3 DNA is TGTGCCAGTAGTATGGGACTAGTGGAGATCCAAGAGACCCAGTACTTC. It translates to CASSMGLVEIQETQYF. The chain has TRBV19 and TRBJ2-5; 8 nucleotides match TRBD2. Germline V gene sequence: CDR1 LNHDA, CDR2 SQIVND (reference sequence). There are 16 residues in the CDR3. The trim removed 3 bases at V and 1 base at J, leaving 7 bases unmatched.

The J gene is TRBJ1-1, the V gene TRBV11-2, with TRBD1 as a possible D gene (5 bases). Germline V gene data show CDR1 as SGHAT and CDR2 as FQNNGV. The CDR3 spans 17 residues. V lost 4 bases, J lost 1 base, and 19 bases lay in between. The CDR3 here is CASSSLRTAGWNTEAFF. CDR3 sequence (DNA): TGTGCCAGCAGCTCCCTGAGAACGGCAGGGTGGAACACTGAAGCTTTCTTT.

The chain employs TRBV28 and TRBJ2-3; 14 nucleotides agree with TRBD2. Germline V gene lookup returns CDR1 MDHEN and CDR2 SYDVKM. V dropped 3 bases and J dropped 2; count of bases not matched to a gene: 22. The CDR3 has 23 residues. The CDR3 spells CASSFPETSGRASPRTYTDTQYF. The CDR3 region has the DNA TGTGCCAGCAGTTTTCCCGAGACTAGCGGGAGGGCCTCCCCCCGGACTTACACAGATACGCAGTATTTT.

The chain couples TRBV5-1 to TRBJ2-7; tentatively, D is TRBD1 or TRBD2 (5 bases each). The CDR3 has 13 residues. The germline V gene encodes CDR1 SGHRS and CDR2 YFSETQ. The V end was cut by 3 bases, the J end by 2 bases, with 9 bases between. CDR3 nucleotides: TGCGCCAGCAGCTGGGACCCCGCCTACGAGCAGTACTTC. This sequence encodes CASSWDPAYEQYF.

This clone was observed once. The V gene is TRBV27, the J gene TRBJ2-7; 8 bases are a match to TRBD1. V shed 4 bases, J shed 3 bases, and the junction held 5 bases outside the gene matches. Germline CDR1 and CDR2: MNHEY and SMNVEV (reference sequence). The CDR3 is 14 residues long. CDR3 amino acids: CASSSTGANYEQYF. In DNA, the CDR3 is TGTGCCAGCAGTTCGACAGGGGCTAACTACGAGCAGTACTTC.

The CDR3, as DNA: TGTGCCAGCAGGACCGATGGGGCGGGGAACACAGATACGCAGTATTTT. Its protein product is CASRTDGAGNTDTQYF. The chain carries TRBV28 and TRBJ2-3; D might be TRBD2 (6 bases). Trimming pared 6 bases from V and 2 bases from J, leaving 18 bases between. Germline V lookup: CDR1 MDHEN, CDR2 SYDVKM. The CDR3 has 16 amino acids.

The chain joins TRBV4-1 to TRBJ2-7; 12 bases map to TRBD2. Germline CDR1 reads MGHRA; CDR2 reads YSYEKL. The CDR3 extends over 15 amino acids. The V gene end was trimmed by 1 base and the J gene end by 2 bases; junction bases not matched to a gene: 0. CDR3 DNA: TGCGCCAGCAGCCAAGGGACTAGCGGGACCTACGAGCAGTACTTC. It encodes CASSQGTSGTYEQYF.

This clone was found once. The rearrangement uses TRBV20-1 and TRBJ2-3; D gene unclear. The CDR3 spans 11 residues. CDR1 is DFQATT, CDR2 SNEGSKA, per germline (reference sequence). Trimming stripped 2 bases from V and 5 bases from J, with 5 bases between. CDR3: CSARTQDTQYF. DNA of the CDR3: TGCAGTGCTAGAACCCAAGATACGCAGTATTTT.

The chain recombines TRBV27 with TRBJ2-5; a weak D match, TRBD1 (5 bases). CDR3 length equals 12 residues. V gave up 7 bases and J gave up 5 bases, with 11 bases separating them. Germline V gene sequence: CDR1 MNHEY, CDR2 SMNVEV (reference sequence). In DNA, the CDR3 is TGTGCCAGCAAAGGGGAAGAGGAGACCCAGTACTTC. Translated, it gives CASKGEEETQYF.

The chain uses TRBV27 and TRBJ1-1; no firm D call. Trimming pared 6 bases from V and 4 bases from J, leaving 9 bases between. The CDR3 has 12 residues. CDR1 MNHEY and CDR2 SMNVEV come from the germline V gene (reference sequence). The CDR3 bases are TGTGCCAGCAGATCTGGTACCACTGAAGCTTTCTTT. It codes for CASRSGTTEAFF.

CDR3 region: CASSGTSGSSHEQFF. The CDR3 DNA follows: TGTGCCAGCAGTGGTACTAGCGGGAGTTCGCATGAGCAGTTCTTC. The chain has TRBV6-1 and TRBJ2-1, with 11 bases identical to TRBD2. Unmatched junction bases numbered 7, after V lost 4 bases and J lost 8 bases. CDR1 and CDR2 (germline): MNHNS, SASEGT. The CDR3 is 15 residues long.

This chain uses TRBV5-4 with TRBJ2-3, with 15 bases identical to TRBD2. Germline V gene data show CDR1 as SGHNT and CDR2 as YYREEE (reference sequence). The V segment lost 0 bases and the J segment 5 bases; nucleotides outside the gene matches: 1. The CDR3 length is 16 residues. The CDR3 loop reads CASSLGGLAGGDTQYF. The CDR3 bases are TGTGCCAGCAGCTTGGGGGGACTAGCGGGAGGAGATACGCAGTATTTT.

In its sample, this clone was seen once. J is TRBJ2-3 and V is TRBV4-2, with D perhaps matching TRBD2 (5 bases). The germline gives CDR1 LGHNA, CDR2 YNFKEQ. This CDR3 is 14 amino acids long. Between the trimmed V and J ends, which lost 8 bases and 1 base, there was a span of 13 bases. The CDR3 DNA sequence: TGTGCCAGCCAACTAGTTCAGGGCACAGATACGCAGTATTTT. It codes for CASQLVQGTDTQYF.

The J gene is TRBJ2-3, the V gene TRBV6-5, with 8 bases aligning to TRBD2. The CDR3 has 14 amino acids. Germline assignment: CDR1 MNHEY and CDR2 SVGAGI. Trimming removed 6 bases from V and 3 bases from J; junction bases left unmatched: 5. The CDR3 DNA follows: TGTGCCAGCAGGCGACTAGCGATGACAGATACGCAGTATTTT. This sequence encodes CASRRLAMTDTQYF.

The rearrangement joins TRBV29-1 to TRBJ2-4; possible D gene TRBD2, 5 bases. Germline CDR1 is SQVTM and CDR2 is ANQGSEA. The CDR3 length is 14 residues. Trimming cost V 0 bases and J 2 bases, with 8 bases left between them. CDR3 DNA: TGCAGCGTTGAAGATCGGGGTCCCAAAAACATTCAGTACTTC. Its translation is CSVEDRGPKNIQYF.

The chain recombines TRBV7-8 with TRBJ1-5, with D perhaps matching TRBD1 (6 bases). Germline-derived CDR1 and CDR2 are SGHVS and FQNEAQ. V lost 1 base and J lost 5, with 12 bases in between. The CDR3 has 15 residues. CDR3 region: CASSLVSGGHQPQHF. Here the CDR3 DNA reads TGTGCCAGCAGCTTAGTTTCGGGGGGGCATCAGCCCCAGCATTTT.

The chain recombines TRBV5-1 with TRBJ2-6; D is perhaps TRBD1 or TRBD2 (5 bases each). Germline CDR1 reads SGHRS; CDR2 reads YFSETQ. CDR3 length equals 18 residues. Trimming removed 4 bases from V and 0 bases from J, with 17 bases in between. The CDR3 here is CASSSGHLQLSGANVLTF. The CDR3 nucleotides read TGCGCCAGCAGCAGCGGACACCTGCAACTCTCTGGGGCCAACGTCCTGACTTTC.

V and J are TRBV5-6 and TRBJ2-7, with TRBD2 identical over 9 bases. Germline V gene data show CDR1 as SGHDT and CDR2 as YYEEEE. With V trimmed by 4 bases and J by 2 bases, 7 bases remained unmatched. The length of the CDR3 is 15 residues. The CDR3 region has the DNA TGTGCCAGCAGCCCTGGACTAGCGAACCCCTACGAGCAGTACTTC. It yields the protein CASSPGLANPYEQYF.

This rearrangement joins TRBV19 to TRBJ2-2; tentatively, D is TRBD2 (5 bases). The V end lost 6 bases, the J end lost 0 bases, and 14 bases lay between the germline ends. Germline V gene lookup returns CDR1 LNHDA and CDR2 SQIVND (reference sequence). The CDR3 covers 16 residues. CDR3 sequence reads: CASSAGLRANTGELFF. The CDR3 region has the DNA TGTGCCAGTAGCGCTGGACTGAGAGCGAACACCGGGGAGCTGTTTTTT.